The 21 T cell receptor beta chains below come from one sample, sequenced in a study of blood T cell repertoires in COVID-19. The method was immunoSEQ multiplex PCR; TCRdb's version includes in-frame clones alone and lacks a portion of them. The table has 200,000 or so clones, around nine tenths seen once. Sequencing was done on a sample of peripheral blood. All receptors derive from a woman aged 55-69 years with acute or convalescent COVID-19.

The CDR3 protein is CASSEATSGRVKYEQFF. The CDR3 nucleotides read TGCGCCAGCAGTGAGGCGACTAGCGGGAGGGTAAAGTATGAGCAGTTCTTC. The chain couples TRBV10-1 to TRBJ2-1; the match to TRBD2 covers 14 bases. The CDR3 covers 17 residues. Germline CDR1 WNHNN, CDR2 SYGVQD (reference sequence). J gave up 8 bases and V 2 bases, and 8 bases lay outside the gene matches.

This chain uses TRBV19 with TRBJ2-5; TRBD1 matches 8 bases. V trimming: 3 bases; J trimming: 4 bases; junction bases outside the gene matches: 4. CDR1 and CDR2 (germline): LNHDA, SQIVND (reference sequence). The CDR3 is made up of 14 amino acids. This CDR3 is CASSMSQGAETQYF. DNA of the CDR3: TGTGCCAGTAGTATGTCGCAGGGGGCAGAGACCCAGTACTTC.

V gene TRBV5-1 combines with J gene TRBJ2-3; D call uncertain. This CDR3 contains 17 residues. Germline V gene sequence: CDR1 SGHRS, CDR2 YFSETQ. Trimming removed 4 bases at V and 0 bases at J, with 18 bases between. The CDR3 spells CASSGMGSQKSTDTQYF. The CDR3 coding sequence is TGCGCCAGCAGCGGTATGGGCAGCCAAAAAAGCACAGATACGCAGTATTTT.

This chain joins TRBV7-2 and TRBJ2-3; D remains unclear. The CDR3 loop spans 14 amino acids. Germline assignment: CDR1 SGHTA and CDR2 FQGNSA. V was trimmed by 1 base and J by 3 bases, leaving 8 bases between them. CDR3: CASSLGLATDTQYF. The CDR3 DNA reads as TGTGCCAGCAGCTTAGGACTGGCTACAGATACGCAGTATTTT.

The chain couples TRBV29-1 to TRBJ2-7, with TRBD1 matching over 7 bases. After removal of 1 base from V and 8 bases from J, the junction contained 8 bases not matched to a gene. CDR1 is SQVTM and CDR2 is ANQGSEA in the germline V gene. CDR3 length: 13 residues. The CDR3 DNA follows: TGCAGCGTTGAAGGACAGGGCTCACGTAAGCAGTACTTC. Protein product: CSVEGQGSRKQYF.

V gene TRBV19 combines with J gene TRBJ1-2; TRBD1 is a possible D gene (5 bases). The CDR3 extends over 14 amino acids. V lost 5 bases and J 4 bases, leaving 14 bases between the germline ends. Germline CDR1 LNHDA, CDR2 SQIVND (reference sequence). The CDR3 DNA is TGTGCCAGTAGTCTGGGGGGTTCCCCCTATGGCTACACCTTC. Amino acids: CASSLGGSPYGYTF. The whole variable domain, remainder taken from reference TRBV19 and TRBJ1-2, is DGGITQSPKYLFRKEGQNVTLSCEQNLNHDAMYWYRQDPGQGLRLIYYSQIVNDFQKGDIAEGYSVSREKKESFPLTVTSAQKNPTAFYLCASSLGGSPYGYTFGSGTRLTVV.

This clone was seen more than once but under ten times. The CDR3 here is CASTLAGGFQPQHF. In DNA, the CDR3 is TGTGCCAGCACCTTGGCAGGGGGCTTTCAGCCCCAGCATTTT. V is TRBV2 and J is TRBJ1-5, with TRBD1 matching over 8 bases. Germline V gene sequence: CDR1 SNHLY, CDR2 FYNNEI. V was clipped by 7 bases and J by 6 bases; unmatched bases: 8. This CDR3 is built from 14 residues.

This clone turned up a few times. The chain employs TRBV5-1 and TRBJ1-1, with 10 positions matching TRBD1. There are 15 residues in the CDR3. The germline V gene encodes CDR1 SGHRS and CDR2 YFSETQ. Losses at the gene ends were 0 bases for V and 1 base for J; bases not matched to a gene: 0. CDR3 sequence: CASSLGDRGNTEAFF. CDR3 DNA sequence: TGCGCCAGCAGCTTGGGGGACAGGGGGAACACTGAAGCTTTCTTT. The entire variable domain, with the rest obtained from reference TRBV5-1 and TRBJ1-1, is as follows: KAGVTQTPRYLIKTRGQQVTLSCSPISGHRSVSWYQQTPGQGLQFLFEYFSETQRNKGNFPGRFSGRQFSNSRSEMNVSTLELGDSALYLCASSLGDRGNTEAFFGQGTRLTVV.

The CDR3 DNA follows: TGTGCCAGTAGACGGGGAGACTCTGGGGCCAACGTCCTGACTTTC. Translated, it gives CASRRGDSGANVLTF. The chain links TRBV19 to TRBJ2-6, with a weak D call TRBD2 (5 bases). There are 15 residues in the CDR3. Trimming pared 6 bases from V and 0 bases from J, leaving 9 bases between. Germline V lookup: CDR1 LNHDA, CDR2 SQIVND (reference sequence). Using reference TRBV19 and TRBJ2-6 for the parts outside the CDR3, the full variable domain is DGGITQSPKYLFRKEGQNVTLSCEQNLNHDAMYWYRQDPGQGLRLIYYSQIVNDFQKGDIAEGYSVSREKKESFPLTVTSAQKNPTAFYLCASRRGDSGANVLTFGAGSRLTVL.

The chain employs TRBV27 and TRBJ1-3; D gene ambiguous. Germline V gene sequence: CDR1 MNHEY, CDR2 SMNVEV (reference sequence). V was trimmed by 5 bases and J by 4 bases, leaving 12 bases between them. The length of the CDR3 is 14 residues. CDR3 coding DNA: TGTGCCAGCAGTCCAAAGTCGGGGGGAAACACCATATATTTT. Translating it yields CASSPKSGGNTIYF.

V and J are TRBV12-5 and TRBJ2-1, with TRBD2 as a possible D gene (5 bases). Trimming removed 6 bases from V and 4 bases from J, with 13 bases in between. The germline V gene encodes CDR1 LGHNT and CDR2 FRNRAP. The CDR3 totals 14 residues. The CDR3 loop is CASGGEFSYNEQFF. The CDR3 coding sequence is TGTGCTAGTGGCGGGGAGTTTTCGTACAATGAGCAGTTCTTC.

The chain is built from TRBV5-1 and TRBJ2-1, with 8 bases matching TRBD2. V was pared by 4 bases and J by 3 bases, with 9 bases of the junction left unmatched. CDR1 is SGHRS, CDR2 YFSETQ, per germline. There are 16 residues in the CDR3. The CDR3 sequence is CASSPGGGTSYNEQFF. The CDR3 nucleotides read TGCGCCAGCAGCCCCGGGGGGGGGACTAGCTACAATGAGCAGTTCTTC. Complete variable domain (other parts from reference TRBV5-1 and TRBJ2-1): KAGVTQTPRYLIKTRGQQVTLSCSPISGHRSVSWYQQTPGQGLQFLFEYFSETQRNKGNFPGRFSGRQFSNSRSEMNVSTLELGDSALYLCASSPGGGTSYNEQFFGPGTRLTVL.

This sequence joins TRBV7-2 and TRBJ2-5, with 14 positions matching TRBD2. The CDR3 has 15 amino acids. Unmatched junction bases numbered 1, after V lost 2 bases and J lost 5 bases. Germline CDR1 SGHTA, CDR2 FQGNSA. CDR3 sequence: CASSLRTSGRETQYF. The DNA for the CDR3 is TGTGCCAGCAGCTTAAGGACTAGCGGGAGGGAGACCCAGTACTTC.

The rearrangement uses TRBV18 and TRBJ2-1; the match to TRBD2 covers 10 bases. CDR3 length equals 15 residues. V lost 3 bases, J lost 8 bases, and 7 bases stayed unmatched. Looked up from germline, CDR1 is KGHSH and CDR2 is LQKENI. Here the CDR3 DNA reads TGTGCCAGCTCACCTCTAGCGGGAGCAATTGATGAGCAGTTCTTC. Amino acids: CASSPLAGAIDEQFF.

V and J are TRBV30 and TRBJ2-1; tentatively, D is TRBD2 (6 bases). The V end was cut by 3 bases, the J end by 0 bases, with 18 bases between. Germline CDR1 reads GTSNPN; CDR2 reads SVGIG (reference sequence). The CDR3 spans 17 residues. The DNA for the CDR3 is TGTGCCTGGAGGAGGGGTGGAGGGGATAGCTCCTACAATGAGCAGTTCTTC. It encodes CAWRRGGGDSSYNEQFF.

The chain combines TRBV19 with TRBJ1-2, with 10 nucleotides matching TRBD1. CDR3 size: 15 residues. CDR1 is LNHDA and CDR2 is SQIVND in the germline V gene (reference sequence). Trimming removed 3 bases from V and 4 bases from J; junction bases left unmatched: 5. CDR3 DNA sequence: TGTGCCAGTAGTATCGCCGGGACAGGGGCCTATGGCTACACCTTC. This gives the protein CASSIAGTGAYGYTF.

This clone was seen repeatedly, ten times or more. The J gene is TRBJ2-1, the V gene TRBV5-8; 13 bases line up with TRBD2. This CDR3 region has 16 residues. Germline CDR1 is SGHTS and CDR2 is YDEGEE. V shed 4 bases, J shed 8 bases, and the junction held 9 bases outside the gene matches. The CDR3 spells CASSKGTSGKVYEQFF. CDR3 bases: TGTGCCAGCAGCAAGGGGACTAGCGGGAAGGTTTATGAGCAGTTCTTC.

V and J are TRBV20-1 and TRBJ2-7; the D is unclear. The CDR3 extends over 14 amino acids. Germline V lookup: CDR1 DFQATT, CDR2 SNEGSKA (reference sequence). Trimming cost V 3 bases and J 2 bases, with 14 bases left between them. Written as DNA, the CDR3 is TGCAGTGCTAGTGTCCCTAGTCCCCCCTACGAGCAGTACTTC. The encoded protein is CSASVPSPPYEQYF.

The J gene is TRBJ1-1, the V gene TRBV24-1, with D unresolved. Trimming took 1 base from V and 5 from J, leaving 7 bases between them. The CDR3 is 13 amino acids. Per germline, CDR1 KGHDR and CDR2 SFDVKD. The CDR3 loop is CATSDFPRTEAFF. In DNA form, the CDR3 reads TGTGCCACCAGTGATTTCCCCCGGACTGAAGCTTTCTTT.

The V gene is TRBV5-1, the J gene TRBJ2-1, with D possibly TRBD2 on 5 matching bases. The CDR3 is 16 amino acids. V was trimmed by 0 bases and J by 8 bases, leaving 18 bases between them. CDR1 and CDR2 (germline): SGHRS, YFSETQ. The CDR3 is CASSLAAGDKVDEQFF. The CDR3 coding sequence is TGCGCCAGCAGCTTGGCCGCCGGGGATAAGGTCGATGAGCAGTTCTTC. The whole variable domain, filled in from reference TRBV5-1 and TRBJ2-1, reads KAGVTQTPRYLIKTRGQQVTLSCSPISGHRSVSWYQQTPGQGLQFLFEYFSETQRNKGNFPGRFSGRQFSNSRSEMNVSTLELGDSALYLCASSLAAGDKVDEQFFGPGTRLTVL.

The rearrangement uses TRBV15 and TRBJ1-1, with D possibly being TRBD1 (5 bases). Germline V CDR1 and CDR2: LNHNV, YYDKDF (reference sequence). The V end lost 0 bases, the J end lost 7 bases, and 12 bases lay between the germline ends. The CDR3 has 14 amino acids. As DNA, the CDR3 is TGTGCCACCAGCAGAGAACTTTCGGGGGGTGAAGCTTTCTTT. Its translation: CATSRELSGGEAFF.